These 13 T cell receptor beta chains originate from one sample sequenced in a study of blood T cell repertoires in COVID-19. TCRdb keeps only in-frame clones here, not all; method: immunoSEQ multiplex PCR. This table has some 100,000 clones, 80% to 90% appearing once. Material for sequencing was peripheral blood. The receptors were gathered from a human donor in a cohort sampled during active COVID-19.

The sample holds one count of this clone. The genes are TRBV19 and TRBJ2-1; the D gene is possibly TRBD2 (6 bases). V lost 7 bases, J lost 7 bases, and 17 bases lay in between. Looked up from germline, CDR1 is LNHDA and CDR2 is SQIVND (reference sequence). The CDR3 is made up of 14 amino acids. The DNA of the CDR3 is TGTGCCAGTACCCCGGGACTCCCGAGGAATGAGCAGTTCTTC. Its protein is CASTPGLPRNEQFF.

This rearrangement joins TRBV7-3 to TRBJ2-3, with D unresolved. CDR3 length equals 14 residues. The ends were cut back, 5 bases at V and 3 bases at J, with 12 bases in the middle. Germline values: CDR1 SGHTA, CDR2 FQGTGA. The CDR3 sequence: CASSPMKRTDTQYF. The CDR3 DNA reads TGTGCCAGCAGCCCGATGAAGCGAACAGATACGCAGTATTTT.

This sequence joins TRBV30 and TRBJ1-5; possibly TRBD1 for D (5 bases). V lost 2 bases and J lost 3, with 14 bases in between. The CDR3 consists of 15 residues. Germline CDR1 and CDR2: GTSNPN and SVGIG (reference sequence). Here the CDR3 reads CAWSRGLPSNQPQHF. The CDR3 DNA sequence: TGTGCCTGGAGTCGGGGACTGCCTTCCAATCAGCCCCAGCATTTT.

The count of this clone is one. The junction departs from the called germline gene at one end, perhaps through a read error. The chain couples TRBV12-3 or TRBV12-4 to TRBJ2-5; the D gene is possibly TRBD2 (6 bases). CDR3 length: 13 residues. In nucleotides, the CDR3 is TGTGCCAGCAGTTTAGAATGGGCTAGCGCTACGAACTTC. This encodes CASSLEWASATNF.

The chain employs TRBV11-2 and TRBJ1-1, with unresolved D. The CDR3 is made up of 13 amino acids. Looked up from germline, CDR1 is SGHAT and CDR2 is FQNNGV. The V and J ends lost 1 base and 0 bases respectively, with 3 bases between them. The CDR3 region has the DNA TGTGCCAGCAGCTTAGGGCTGAACACTGAAGCTTTCTTT. Translation: CASSLGLNTEAFF.

This rearrangement joins TRBV7-3 to TRBJ2-3; a weak D match, TRBD2 (6 bases). Germline loops: CDR1 SGHTA, CDR2 FQGTGA. This CDR3 comprises 17 residues. The ends were cut back, 3 bases at V and 0 bases at J, with 16 bases in the middle. CDR3 in amino acids: CASSLTPRGASTDTQYF. CDR3 sequence (DNA): TGTGCCAGCAGCTTGACCCCGCGGGGCGCTAGCACAGATACGCAGTATTTT.

The chain couples TRBV9 to TRBJ2-3; 9 bases agree with TRBD2. In germline, CDR1 is SGDLS, CDR2 YYNGEE. This CDR3 is 19 amino acids long. V lost 4 bases to trimming and J lost 2 bases; unmatched junction nucleotides: 17. DNA of the CDR3: TGTGCCAGCAGCAGGGGGACTAGCATCTTGCCACCCTACACAGATACGCAGTATTTT. Translation gives CASSRGTSILPPYTDTQYF.

As concerns this clone: A junction end diverges from the germline sequence, so it may reflect a read error. This same CDR3 is encoded by further DNA sequences in the sample. This sequence joins TRBV2 and TRBJ1-2; D perhaps matches TRBD1 (6 bases). Germline assignment: CDR1 SNHLY and CDR2 FYNNEI. The CDR3 is made up of 13 amino acids. CDR3 sequence (DNA): TGTGCCAGCAGCGAAGACAGGAGCTATGGCTACACCTTC. It encodes CASSEDRSYGYTF.

This clone has a handful of counts. The V gene is TRBV7-6, the J gene TRBJ1-6; 10 nucleotides line up with TRBD1. V lost 6 bases and J lost 10; bases outside the gene matches: 6. Germline loops: CDR1 SGHVS, CDR2 FNYEAQ. There are 14 residues in the CDR3. The CDR3 reads CASSWDRGSSPLHF. Here the CDR3 DNA reads TGTGCCAGCAGTTGGGACAGGGGATCCTCACCCCTCCACTTT.

The chain carries TRBV12-3 or TRBV12-4 and TRBJ2-1; maybe TRBD2 (5 bases). This CDR3 comprises 12 residues. V lost 5 bases, J lost 9 bases, and 11 bases lay in between. The CDR3 DNA reads as TGTGCCAGCAGTCCCGGGGAAGCTGAGCAGTTCTTC. It yields the protein CASSPGEAEQFF.

The J gene is TRBJ1-6, the V gene TRBV30; 7 bases map to TRBD1. Per germline, CDR1 GTSNPN and CDR2 SVGIG (reference sequence). This CDR3 has 17 residues. V lost 7 bases, J lost 6 bases, and 18 bases stayed unmatched. CDR3 protein: CASRQGRRPLTNSPLHF. In DNA form, the CDR3 reads TGTGCCTCGAGACAGGGCAGGAGGCCCCTAACTAATTCACCCCTCCACTTT.

The V gene is TRBV5-6, the J gene TRBJ1-6; D remains unclear. Trimming shortened V by 1 base and J by 0 bases, and 11 bases separated the two germline ends. The CDR3 is 17 residues long. CDR1 and CDR2 (germline): SGHDT, YYEEEE. In nucleotides, the CDR3 is TGTGCCAGCAGCTTGATAACAAGAAGCTCCTATAATTCACCCCTCCACTTT. Translating it yields CASSLITRSSYNSPLHF.

The V call is TRBV3-1 (or the pseudogene TRBV3-2), the J call TRBJ2-2; D might be TRBD2 (6 bases). The ends were cut back, 1 base at V and 6 bases at J, with 6 bases in the middle. Germline values: CDR1 LGHDT, CDR2 YNNKEL (reference sequence). CDR3 length: 13 amino acids. CDR3 sequence: CASSQGGAGELFF. CDR3 nucleotide sequence: TGTGCCAGCAGCCAAGGGGGGGCCGGGGAGCTGTTTTTT.